The entry below gives a single T cell receptor beta chain sequence along with its context. The rectum was sampled with one to two pinch biopsies at colonoscopy. TCRdb's table, derived via immunoSEQ multiplex PCR, lists solely in-frame clones and lacks some. The sample records 45,000 to 55,000 clones, over 70% being singletons. This CDR3 spans 14 amino acids. Unmatched junction bases numbered 7, after V lost 4 bases and J lost 7 bases. Germline V gives CDR1 SEHNR, CDR2 FQNEAQ (reference sequence). The data belong to a study of pediatric ulcerative colitis. This chain joins TRBV7-9 and TRBJ2-3; 8 nucleotides line up with TRBD1. Specimen: gut tissue. This clonotype was obtained from a girl aged 10-17 years with moderate ulcerative colitis. The CDR3 DNA is TGTGCCAGCAGCTCTAGACAGGGGACGAATACGCAGTATTTT. Amino acids: CASSSRQGTNTQYF.